This entry lists 16 T cell receptor beta chains sequenced from one sample in a study of shared clonotypes between healthy human individuals. The repertoire was sequenced with immunoSEQ multiplex PCR; TCRdb's copy has only in-frame clones and lacks some. The sample records over a million clones, approximately 78% being singletons. The sequencing sample was made of memory CD4+ T cells from PBMCs. Subset reported: CD45RA-negative fraction. These receptors were obtained from a man between 18 and 35 years old in good health. Some clones in this sample may be carry-over from other donors' samples.

The sample holds one count of this clone. The rearrangement uses TRBV7-2 and TRBJ1-1; 7 bases map to TRBD1. Trimming cost V 3 bases and J 3 bases; bases outside gene matches: 4. Germline V gene sequence: CDR1 SGHTA, CDR2 FQGNSA. This CDR3 has 14 residues. The CDR3 DNA is TGTGCCAGCAGCTTGGAGACAGGGTACACTGAAGCTTTCTTT. Its protein is CASSLETGYTEAFF. Combining the CDR3 with reference TRBV7-2 and TRBJ1-1 gives the whole variable domain GAGVSQSPSNKVTEKGKDVELRCDPISGHTALYWYRQSLGQGLEFLIYFQGNSAPDKSGLPSDRFSAERTGGSVSTLTIQRTQQEDSAVYLCASSLETGYTEAFFGQGTRLTVV.

The chain joins TRBV29-1 to TRBJ2-1, with a possible D match to TRBD2 (6 bases). Germline lookup yields CDR1 SQVTM and CDR2 ANQGSEA. The CDR3 sequence is 16 residues long. The ends were cut back, 1 base at V and 0 bases at J, with 13 bases in the middle. CDR3 sequence reads: CSVEGGVSNSYNEQFF. For the CDR3, the DNA is TGCAGCGTTGAAGGGGGGGTCTCGAACTCCTACAATGAGCAGTTCTTC.

This sequence joins TRBV11-2 and TRBJ2-1; 7 positions match TRBD1. CDR1 is SGHAT and CDR2 is FQNNGV in the germline V gene. CDR3 size: 15 residues. Trimming at V came to 5 bases and at J to 2 bases, leaving 6 bases not matched to a gene. The CDR3 sequence: CASSVRDSTYNEQFF. For the CDR3, the DNA is TGTGCCAGCAGCGTCCGGGACAGTACCTACAATGAGCAGTTCTTC.

Many counts were recorded for this clone. The sample holds other DNA sequences that translate to the same CDR3. The J gene is TRBJ1-1, the V gene TRBV27, with D maybe TRBD1 (6 bases). This CDR3 region has 13 residues. The V and J ends lost 5 bases and 4 bases respectively, with 11 bases between them. Germline values: CDR1 MNHEY, CDR2 SMNVEV (reference sequence). The CDR3 spells CASSLQGRTEAFF. In nucleotides, the CDR3 is TGTGCCAGCAGTCTTCAGGGGCGCACTGAAGCTTTCTTT.

This clone was found a few times. CDR3 nucleotide sequence: TGCGCCAGCAGCCAAGCGCCAGGGGATTTGGATCAGCCCCAGCATTTT. Protein: CASSQAPGDLDQPQHF. The genes are TRBV4-1 and TRBJ1-5, with D possibly TRBD1 on 6 matching bases. CDR1 and CDR2 from the germline V gene are MGHRA and YSYEKL. Trimming stripped 1 base from V and 5 bases from J, with 15 bases between. The length of the CDR3 is 16 residues.

The chain employs TRBV4-2 and TRBJ2-1; unclear D gene. Trimming left V 2 bases short and J 0 bases short, with 11 bases between. Germline CDR1 is LGHNA and CDR2 is YNFKEQ. This CDR3 is built from 16 residues. The CDR3 DNA is TGTGCCAGCAGCCAATTCCGCCAATCCTCCTACAATGAGCAGTTCTTC. Protein product: CASSQFRQSSYNEQFF.

This chain joins TRBV7-8 and TRBJ1-2; TRBD1 aligns across 10 bases. The CDR3 contains 15 residues. CDR1 SGHVS and CDR2 FQNEAQ come from the germline V gene. The V and J ends lost 5 bases and 8 bases, in that order; junction bases with no gene match: 11. The CDR3 protein is CASSTRDRGTMGYTF. CDR3 nucleotides: TGTGCCAGCAGCACCCGGGACAGGGGAACTATGGGCTACACCTTC.

This chain links TRBV11-2 with TRBJ1-2, with 8 bases lining up with TRBD1. With V trimmed by 2 bases and J by 2 bases, 7 bases remained unmatched. CDR1 and CDR2 from the germline V gene are SGHAT and FQNNGV. CDR3 size: 16 residues. This chain's CDR3 is CASSLPRQGKNYGYTF. DNA of the CDR3: TGTGCCAGCAGCTTACCGAGACAGGGGAAAAACTATGGCTACACCTTC.

This clone has a handful of counts. The V and J genes are TRBV4-3 and TRBJ1-1; TRBD1 aligns across 10 bases. The junction had 3 bases not matched to a gene; V was cut back by 4 bases and J by 4 bases. Germline loops: CDR1 LGHNA, CDR2 YSLEER. This CDR3 is 14 amino acids long. DNA of the CDR3: TGCGCCAGCAGCCTGCGGACAGGGGGCACTGAAGCTTTCTTT. Residues: CASSLRTGGTEAFF.

The chain joins TRBV5-1 to TRBJ2-1; TRBD2 matches 8 bases. Germline V gene data show CDR1 as SGHRS and CDR2 as YFSETQ. The length of the CDR3 is 17 residues. V lost 6 bases and J lost 2; bases outside the gene matches: 13. The CDR3 region is CASTRIPGTSTYNEQFF. The CDR3 region has the DNA TGCGCCAGCACCCGCATCCCCGGGACTAGTACCTACAATGAGCAGTTCTTC.

The chain recombines TRBV13 with TRBJ1-4; TRBD1 aligns across 8 bases. In germline, CDR1 is PRHDT, CDR2 FYEKMQ (reference sequence). V lost 4 bases, J lost 3 bases, and 4 bases stayed unmatched. This CDR3 has 15 residues. The CDR3 nucleotides read TGTGCCAGCAGCTATAGCAGGGGGCCTAATGAAAAACTGTTTTTT. Its protein product is CASSYSRGPNEKLFF.

The chain employs TRBV11-2 and TRBJ2-3; D unresolved. The germline V gene has CDR1 SGHAT and CDR2 FQNNGV. The CDR3 extends over 15 amino acids. Trimming shortened V by 7 bases and J by 1 base, and 15 bases separated the two germline ends. The CDR3 bases are TGTGCCAGCACCAAACTTGACTCACGCACAGATACGCAGTATTTT. Amino acid sequence: CASTKLDSRTDTQYF.

The CDR3 nucleotides are TGCGCCAGCCGGGACCTCTCTGGAAACACCATATATTTT. Translation gives CASRDLSGNTIYF. The chain carries TRBV10-2 and TRBJ1-3, with D perhaps TRBD1 (5 bases). This CDR3 spans 13 amino acids. Trimming left V 8 bases short and J 0 bases short, with 8 bases between. Germline CDR1 and CDR2: WSHSY and SAAADI.

The chain carries TRBV18 and TRBJ2-2; D uncertain. CDR3 length: 14 residues. V was cut by 6 bases and J by 3 bases, with 11 bases left in between. From germline, CDR1 is KGHSH and CDR2 LQKENI. CDR3 DNA: TGTGCCAGCTCTAAACCCTTAGACACCGGGGAGCTGTTTTTT. Its translation is CASSKPLDTGELFF.

V and J are TRBV20-1 and TRBJ2-3; D might be TRBD2 (6 bases). Germline V CDR1 and CDR2: DFQATT, SNEGSKA (reference sequence). The V and J ends lost 6 bases and 11 bases respectively, with 12 bases between them. CDR3 length: 10 amino acids. The CDR3 coding sequence is TGCAGTGCCGGACTAAACAGGCAGTATTTT. As protein: CSAGLNRQYF.

The chain combines TRBV28 with TRBJ1-1; 10 nucleotides agree with TRBD1. The CDR3 is made up of 16 amino acids. V gave up 2 bases and J gave up 4 bases; unmatched junction bases: 7. Germline V gives CDR1 MDHEN, CDR2 SYDVKM. The CDR3 nucleotides are TGTGCCAGCAGTTTACAGGACAGGGGGGCGGTCACTGAAGCTTTCTTT. This sequence encodes CASSLQDRGAVTEAFF.